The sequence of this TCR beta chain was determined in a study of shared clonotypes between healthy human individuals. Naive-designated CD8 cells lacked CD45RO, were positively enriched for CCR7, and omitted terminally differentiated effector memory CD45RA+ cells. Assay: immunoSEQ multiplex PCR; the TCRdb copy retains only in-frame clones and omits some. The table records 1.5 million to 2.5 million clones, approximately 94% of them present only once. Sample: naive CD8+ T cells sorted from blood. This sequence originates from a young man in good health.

CDR3: CASSGGSSYEQYF. The CDR3 DNA is TGCGCCAGCAGCGGTGGAAGCTCCTACGAGCAGTACTTC. The chain has TRBV4-1 and TRBJ2-7; D is uncertain. This CDR3 is 13 amino acids long. Trimming cost V 5 bases and J 0 bases, with 8 bases left between them. The germline V gene encodes CDR1 MGHRA and CDR2 YSYEKL.